Described below is a single TCR beta chain sequence and its context. No antigen is known for it. No clone much larger than this one lies a single base away; base qualities are absent. This entry belongs to a study of blood T cell repertoires in COVID-19 (dated by TCRdb to 2019 to 2021). About the full investigation: Samples from collaborators originated in the United States, Italy and Spain and spanned both the acute and convalescent phases of COVID-19. The material from the prospective study consisted of cDNA or gDNA derived from T cells, B-cell-depleted T cells, or PBMCs. Subjects who had been exposed to COVID-19, were actively infected with it, or had recovered from it provided the deeply sampled blood TCRbeta repertoires that made up the dataset. The repertoires were made available in a free public database intended to serve as a resource for research on the immune response to SARS-CoV-2. Samples were obtained from the ongoing ImmuneRACE study (first 160 participants) and from roughly 1,300 subjects provided by 6 global collaborators. The sample metadata nearly always contained a de-identified subject ID, COVID-19 status, age in years and sex. Where available, HLA class I and class II types were taken from metadata supplied by the sample provider and were not determined by assay-based typing. Results the study describes overall, beyond this receptor: Clinical and demographic metadata were provided uncurated, with the amount varying by source and participant.

CDR3 length: 17 amino acids, cysteine to phenylalanine. The only DNA kept is the CDR3, 51 bases in frame from the first base. Trimming costs V 4 bases and J 2 bases, and their ends lie 20 bases apart. The germline V gene encodes CDR1 SGHRS and CDR2 YFSETQ. The immunoSEQ Assay, a bias-controlled multiplex PCR, was used to amplify TCRbeta CDR3 regions from genomic DNA. The authors processed their data as follows. The number of nucleated cells in each sample was estimated by amplification of reference gene primers within the assay. Sequence reads were collapsed and filtered to measure the absolute abundance of every unique TCRbeta CDR3 rearrangement. For each sample, productive Simpson clonality was calculated by taking the square root of Simpson's diversity index across productive rearrangements. Held by TCRdb, this immuneACCESS table contains in-frame sequences only and omits some clones. Under half of the omission traces to an unresolved V gene where checked; the cause of the rest is unknown. V and J calls and clone size are those listed in that table; D and trimming were worked out from the DNA. The sample includes about 360,000 clones, with approximately 86% observed a single time. The top ten constitute 3% of the sample.

Collaborating institutions collected whole blood in K2EDTA tubes following their own protocols. For TCRbeta analysis, collaborators shipped samples in one of three forms: frozen whole blood, isolated PBMCs, or DNA extracted from either of those sample types. The sequence derives from a human donor in a cohort sampled during active COVID-19. The sample comprised peripheral blood. This chain joins TRBV5-1 to TRBJ2-3; the D gene is perhaps TRBD2, from 6 matching bases. The CDR3 corresponds to CASSAEGRDGTTDTQYF. The nucleotides read TGCGCCAGCAGCGCGGAGGGAAGAGACGGGACCACAGATACGCAGTATTTT.